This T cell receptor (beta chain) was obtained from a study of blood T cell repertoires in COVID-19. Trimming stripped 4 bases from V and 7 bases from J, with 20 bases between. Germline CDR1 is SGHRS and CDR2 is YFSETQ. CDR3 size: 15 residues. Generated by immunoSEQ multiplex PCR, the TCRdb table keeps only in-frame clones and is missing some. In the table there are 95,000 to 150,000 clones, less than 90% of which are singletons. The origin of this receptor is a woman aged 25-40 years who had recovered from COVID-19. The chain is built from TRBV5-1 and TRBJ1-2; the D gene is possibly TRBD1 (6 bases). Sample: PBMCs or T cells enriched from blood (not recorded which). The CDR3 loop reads CASSRTARGAVGYTF. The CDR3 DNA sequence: TGCGCCAGCAGCCGCACTGCCCGGGGGGCTGTTGGCTACACCTTC.